This T cell receptor beta chain was sequenced in a study of blood T cell repertoires in COVID-19. Background on the study: The samples span acute and convalescent COVID-19 from the United States, Italy and Spain.

This clone was detected once. Using immunoSEQ multiplex PCR, the repertoire was profiled, and TCRdb retains in-frame clones only, with some absent. Among hundreds of thousands of clones, roughly 80% were seen once, and the ten largest hold 8.9%. The length of the CDR3 is 16 residues. Sample: peripheral blood. The TCR was taken from a man aged 80 or over with acute or convalescent COVID-19. The rearrangement joins TRBV21-1 to TRBJ2-2; the table's D call, TRBD1, was not checked against the DNA. TRBV21-1 is marked as a pseudogene. In nucleotides, the CDR3 is TGTGCCAGCAGCCCGCCGGACAGGGCAGGGGCCGGGGAGCTGTTTTTT. Its translation: CASSPPDRAGAGELFF.